Listed below are T cell receptor beta chains from one sample, sequenced in a study of Graves' ophthalmopathy and Graves' hyperthyroidism. Using its own MiXCR run on the multiplex PCR reads, TCRdb lists one record per CDR3 protein. The data contain roughly 500,000 distinct CDR3 sequences, around 14% of them singletons. The sequencing input was blood. Every receptor here comes from a woman in her thirties with Graves' ophthalmopathy. Both conserved end residues are part of each CDR3. Fields, in order: V gene, clone size, D gene, J gene, CDR3 protein, CDR3 DNA. A D gene is named only where the DNA matches it firmly. Where a row states a size, it is once, few, many or the class of an expanded clone; other rows omit it.

>TRBV11-2|many|TRBD1|TRBJ2-7
CASSRTGQDRYEQYF
TGTGCCAGCAGCCGAACGGGACAGGACCGATACGAGCAGTACTTC
>TRBV28|many|-|TRBJ2-2
CASRPVWDTGELFF
TGTGCCAGCAGACCCGTCTGGGACACCGGGGAGCTGTTTTTT
>TRBV7-2|many|TRBD1|TRBJ1-6
CASSLVAGGISYNSPLHF
TGTGCCAGCAGCTTAGTAGCAGGGGGAATCTCCTATAATTCACCCCTCCACTTT
>TRBV6-1|many|-|TRBJ2-7
CASSEALSSYEQYF
TGTGCCAGCAGTGAAGCGCTCAGCTCCTACGAGCAGTACTTC
>TRBV6-5|many|TRBD2|TRBJ2-4
CASSYSGREGNIQYF
TGTGCCAGCAGTTATAGCGGGAGGGAGGGGAACATTCAGTACTTC
>TRBV20-1|many|-|TRBJ2-5
CSARNVGETQYF
TGCAGTGCTAGAAACGTGGGAGAGACCCAGTACTTC
>TRBV5-8|many|-|TRBJ2-5
CASEAPQYF
TGTGCCAGCGAAGCCCCCCAGTACTTC
>TRBV20-1|many|-|TRBJ1-2
CSAPTGPYGYTF
TGCAGTGCTCCGACAGGCCCTTATGGCTACACCTTC
>TRBV4-1|few|-|TRBJ1-5
CASSQAGGDRPQHF
TGCGCCAGCAGCCAAGCGGGGGGGGATCGGCCCCAGCATTTT
>TRBV19|-|TRBD1|TRBJ2-5
CASSTPGQIQETQYF
TGTGCCAGTAGTACCCCGGGACAGATACAAGAGACCCAGTACTTC
>TRBV12-3/TRBV12-4|many|-|TRBJ1-6
CASSLEQSSPLHF
TGTGCCAGCAGTTTAGAACAGTCGTCACCCCTCCACTTT
>TRBV14|many|-|TRBJ1-5
CASSQERDQPQHF
TGTGCCAGCAGCCAAGAAAGGGATCAGCCCCAGCATTTT
>TRBV18|many|TRBD1|TRBJ2-6
CASSPDRYRSGANVLTF
TGTGCCAGCTCACCGGACAGGTACCGCTCTGGGGCCAACGTCCTGACTTTC
>TRBV14|many|-|TRBJ2-6
CASSQDPHGRDGANVLTF
TGTGCCAGCAGCCAAGATCCACACGGCCGGGACGGGGCCAACGTCCTGACTTTC
>TRBV12-3/TRBV12-4|once|TRBD1|TRBJ1-2
CASSYAGTGGSKGYGYTF
TGTGCCAGCAGTTACGCCGGGACAGGGGGCAGTAAGGGCTATGGCTACACCTTC
>TRBV5-1|many|TRBD2|TRBJ2-3
CASSWRGLDTDTQYF
TGCGCCAGCAGCTGGAGGGGACTAGACACAGATACGCAGTATTTT
>TRBV12-3/TRBV12-4|-|TRBD1|TRBJ2-7
CASSDGQGTYEQYF
TGTGCCAGCAGTGACGGACAGGGCACCTACGAGCAGTACTTC
>TRBV7-9|-|TRBD2|TRBJ2-5
CASSSPASGGAETQYF
TGTGCCAGCAGCTCCCCCGCTAGCGGGGGAGCGGAGACCCAGTACTTC
>TRBV30|few|-|TRBJ1-1
CAWSDAREGRTEAFF
TGTGCCTGGAGCGATGCCAGGGAAGGGCGGACTGAAGCTTTCTTT
>TRBV4-1|-|-|TRBJ1-2
CASSPVAGADYGYTF
TGCGCCAGCAGCCCAGTCGCAGGGGCCGACTATGGCTACACCTTC
>TRBV14|-|-|TRBJ1-1
CASSQYPPSWDTEAFF
TGTGCCAGCAGCCAATATCCCCCGTCCTGGGACACTGAAGCTTTCTTT
>TRBV5-8|few|-|TRBJ2-7
CASSLDTWREQYF
TGTGCCAGCAGCTTGGATACGTGGAGGGAGCAGTACTTC
>TRBV7-3|many|-|TRBJ1-1
CASSLSGRLEAFF
TGTGCCAGCAGCTTAAGTGGGCGTCTTGAAGCTTTCTTT
>TRBV4-1|many|TRBD2|TRBJ2-2
CASSRGTSGNTGELFF
TGCGCCAGCAGCCGAGGGACTAGCGGGAACACCGGGGAGCTGTTTTTT
>TRBV18|many|-|TRBJ1-2
CAAKIGDYGYTF
TGTGCCGCTAAGATCGGGGACTATGGCTACACCTTC
>TRBV28|many|TRBD1|TRBJ2-5
CASNRPQPGQAQETQYF
TGTGCCAGCAATCGCCCACAACCGGGACAGGCACAAGAGACCCAGTACTTC
>TRBV5-1|few|-|TRBJ2-4
CASSSNGGFLAKNIQYF
TGCGCCAGCAGCTCGAACGGTGGATTTTTGGCCAAAAACATTCAGTACTTC
>TRBV29-1|many|-|TRBJ2-7
CSVKDLYEQYF
TGCAGCGTTAAGGACCTATACGAGCAGTACTTC
>TRBV6-5|many|-|TRBJ2-7
CASSWIQGDYEQYF
TGTGCCAGCAGTTGGATTCAGGGAGACTACGAGCAGTACTTC
>TRBV9|many|-|TRBJ2-5
CASSVATGIQETQYF
TGTGCCAGCAGCGTAGCTACGGGGATCCAAGAGACCCAGTACTTC
>TRBV19|-|TRBD2|TRBJ2-7
CAINAYPGLPIEQYF
TGTGCCATTAATGCCTACCCGGGACTACCTATCGAGCAGTACTTC
>TRBV28|many|-|TRBJ2-2
CASSSPRAGELFF
TGTGCCAGCAGTTCCCCTCGGGCCGGGGAGCTGTTTTTT
>TRBV20-1|many|-|TRBJ1-5
CSARAFMGNQPQHF
TGCAGTGCTAGAGCTTTTATGGGAAATCAGCCCCAGCATTTT
>TRBV12-3/TRBV12-4|many|TRBD1|TRBJ2-6
CASSRGSGANVLTF
TGTGCCAGCAGCAGGGGGTCAGGGGCCAACGTCCTGACTTTC
>TRBV7-3|many|TRBD1|TRBJ2-2
CASSRDSDGELFF
TGTGCCAGCAGCCGGGACAGCGATGGGGAGCTGTTTTTT
>TRBV19|-|-|TRBJ2-5
CASSMAQGPVTQYF
TGTGCCAGTAGTATGGCACAGGGTCCGGTGACCCAGTACTTC
>TRBV3-1|-|TRBD2|TRBJ2-5
CASSHFSFGTTKETQYF
TGTGCCAGCAGCCACTTCTCATTCGGGACTACCAAAGAGACCCAGTACTTC
>TRBV12-3/TRBV12-4|-|-|TRBJ2-7
CASTGQGYYEQYF
TGTGCCAGCACAGGGCAGGGCTACTACGAGCAGTACTTC
>TRBV28|-|-|TRBJ1-2
CASTPGAWVEGYTF
TGTGCCAGCACCCCCGGCGCCTGGGTTGAAGGCTACACCTTC
>TRBV7-3|many|-|TRBJ2-5
CASGAGREETQYF
TGTGCCAGCGGGGCGGGTAGGGAAGAGACCCAGTACTTC
>TRBV2|few|-|TRBJ1-4
CASSGEGREEKLFF
TGTGCCAGCAGTGGAGAAGGGCGGGAGGAAAAACTGTTTTTT
>TRBV30|-|-|TRBJ2-7
CAWALGGTSYEQYF
TGTGCCTGGGCCCTAGGGGGTACCTCCTACGAGCAGTACTTC
>TRBV11-2|many|-|TRBJ2-7
CASSALTGPYEQYF
TGTGCCAGCAGCGCCTTAACAGGGCCCTACGAGCAGTACTTC
>TRBV7-8|few|TRBD1|TRBJ2-4
CASSLGTGGVWGIKYF
TGTGCCAGCAGCCTAGGGACAGGGGGGGTGTGGGGCATTAAGTACTTC
>TRBV12-3/TRBV12-4|many|TRBD1|TRBJ2-7
CASSTTQGRTYEQYF
TGTGCCAGCAGCACCACACAGGGGCGAACCTACGAGCAGTACTTC
>TRBV24-1|few|-|TRBJ2-5
CATSETSLGETQYF
TGTGCCACCAGTGAAACTTCCCTGGGGGAGACCCAGTACTTC
>TRBV6-1|many|-|TRBJ1-1
CATRPGLGTEAFF
TGTGCCACCCGGCCGGGGTTGGGCACTGAAGCTTTCTTT
>TRBV20-1|many|-|TRBJ1-5
CSAGGHRGNQPQHF
TGCAGTGCTGGAGGACACCGAGGCAATCAGCCCCAGCATTTT
>TRBV12-3/TRBV12-4|many|TRBD1|TRBJ1-3
CASRPQGAVGNTIYF
TGTGCCAGCAGACCACAGGGGGCGGTGGGAAACACCATATATTTT
>TRBV2|few|-|TRBJ1-2
CAGESITAYGYTF
TGTGCCGGGGAAAGTATCACAGCATATGGCTACACCTTC
>TRBV30|many|-|TRBJ2-7
CAWSRRGSTYEQYF
TGTGCCTGGAGTCGTAGGGGAAGCACGTACGAGCAGTACTTC
>TRBV11-2|-|-|TRBJ2-7
CASSLAVGYEQYF
TGTGCCAGCAGCTTAGCAGTAGGCTACGAGCAGTACTTC
>TRBV28|few|TRBD1|TRBJ1-2
CASSLTGGSSVYGYTF
TGTGCCAGCAGCCTGACAGGGGGCTCTTCCGTCTATGGCTACACCTTC
>TRBV11-1|-|TRBD1|TRBJ1-5
CASSLNRGQVGQPQHF
TGTGCCAGCAGCTTAAATAGGGGGCAGGTCGGGCAGCCCCAGCATTTT